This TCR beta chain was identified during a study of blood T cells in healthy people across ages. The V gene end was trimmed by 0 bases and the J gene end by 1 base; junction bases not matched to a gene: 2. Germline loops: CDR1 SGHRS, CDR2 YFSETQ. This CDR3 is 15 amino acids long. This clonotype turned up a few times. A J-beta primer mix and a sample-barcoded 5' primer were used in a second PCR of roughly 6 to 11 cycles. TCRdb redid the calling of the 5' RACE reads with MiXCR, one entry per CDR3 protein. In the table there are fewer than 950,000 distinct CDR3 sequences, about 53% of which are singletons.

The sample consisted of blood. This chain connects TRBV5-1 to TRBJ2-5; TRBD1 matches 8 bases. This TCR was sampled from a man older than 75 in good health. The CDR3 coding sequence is TGCGCCAGCAGCTTGGGGACAGGGCTCCAAGAGACCCAGTACTTC. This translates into CASSLGTGLQETQYF.